This is a list of T cell receptor beta chains from one sample in a study of blood T cell repertoires in COVID-19. This table comes from immunoSEQ multiplex PCR, and its TCRdb copy is limited to in-frame clones, with some not included. The repertoire holds 130,000 to 150,000 clones, more than 65% seen once, with about an eighth in the top ten. Sequenced material: peripheral blood. These TCRs come from a man older than 75 with acute or convalescent COVID-19. The CDR3 runs from the conserved cysteine through the conserved F or W. Each record gives: CDR3 DNA, CDR3 protein, J gene, CDR3 length, clone size, D gene, V gene. D genes are given only for firm matches. Where a row states a size, it is once, few, many or the class of an expanded clone; other rows omit it.

TGTGCCAGCAGGGACAGTCTCAATCAGCCCCAGCATTTT CASRDSLNQPQHF TRBJ1-5 13 NA NA TRBV28
TGCGCCAGCAGCTTGGAGCCCAATAATTCACCCCTCCACTTT CASSLEPNNSPLHF TRBJ1-6 14 NA NA TRBV5-1
TGTGCCAGCAGTGAAACAGGGGGGCCCTACAATGAGCAGTTCTTC CASSETGGPYNEQFF TRBJ2-1 15 NA TRBD1 TRBV6-1
TGTGCCAGCAGTTCCACAGGGGGCGCGGGGCCCCAGCATTTT CASSSTGGAGPQHF TRBJ1-5 14 few TRBD1 TRBV28
TGTGCCAGCAGTTCCCACACAGATACGCAGTATTTT CASSSHTDTQYF TRBJ2-3 12 few NA TRBV6-6
TGTGCCAGCAGTACGGACAGGTACCAAGAGACCCAGTACTTC CASSTDRYQETQYF TRBJ2-5 14 NA TRBD1 TRBV2
TGTGCCAGCAGCGTAGGCGGGGGGCGCGAGGAAAACACCATATATTTT CASSVGGGREENTIYF TRBJ1-3 16 NA NA TRBV9
TGTGCCAGCAGCCAGGACAGGTCAACTGAAGCTTTCTTT CASSQDRSTEAFF TRBJ1-1 13 NA TRBD1 TRBV11-2
TGTGCCAGTAGTACCCCGGTCACTTTCGACACTGAAGCTTTCTTT CASSTPVTFDTEAFF TRBJ1-1 15 NA NA TRBV19
TGTGCCACCAGTGACACACCGGGACAGGGTGACTCGGAGACCCAGTACTTC CATSDTPGQGDSETQYF TRBJ2-5 17 NA TRBD1 TRBV24-1
TGTGCCTGGCGACAGCGAGATACGCAGTATTTT CAWRQRDTQYF TRBJ2-3 11 NA NA TRBV30
TGTGCCAGCAGCGCCCGGGACAGATCCTACGAGCAGTACTTC CASSARDRSYEQYF TRBJ2-7 14 few TRBD1 TRBV9
TGTGCCAGCGGCTTCGCGGGGAGGCCCTACGAGCAGTACTTC CASGFAGRPYEQYF TRBJ2-7 14 once NA TRBV5-5
TGTGCCAGCAGTACGGGAATGAACACTGAAGCTTTCTTT CASSTGMNTEAFF TRBJ1-1 13 NA NA TRBV6-4
TGTGCCAGTAGTCTTAGGACAGGGGGAGGAGAGACCCAGTACTTC CASSLRTGGGETQYF TRBJ2-5 15 few TRBD1 TRBV19
TGTGCCACCCAGCGGGATACGCAGTATTTT CATQRDTQYF TRBJ2-3 10 few NA TRBV6-6
TGTGCCAGCAGCTTGCGGAGGGGTGATTACACTGAAGCTTTCTTT CASSLRRGDYTEAFF TRBJ1-1 15 NA NA TRBV5-4
TGTGCCAGCACCCCTCCGACAGGGCTTGGCGACTATGGCTACACCTTC CASTPPTGLGDYGYTF TRBJ1-2 16 NA TRBD1 TRBV6-2/TRBV6-3
TGTGCCAGCAGTGTTTCGACAGGACCCTATGGCTACACCTTC CASSVSTGPYGYTF TRBJ1-2 14 NA NA TRBV28
TGCGCCAGCAGCTTGGTGGCGGGGAACACTGAAGCTTTCTTT CASSLVAGNTEAFF TRBJ1-1 14 NA NA TRBV5-1
TGTGCCACCAGTGATCGGACAGGAGGGAACAATGAGCAGTTCTTC CATSDRTGGNNEQFF TRBJ2-1 15 NA NA TRBV24-1
TGTGCCAGCAGTCGAGGTCTTAATGAAAAACTGTTTTTT CASSRGLNEKLFF TRBJ1-4 13 NA NA TRBV12-3/TRBV12-4
TGTGCCACTCGGGGGGGGGAGGGGTATAATTCACCCCTCCACTTT CATRGGEGYNSPLHF TRBJ1-6 15 NA NA TRBV28
TGTGCCAGCAGCTTAGATTTGGCCTTCTATTCACCCCTCCACTTT CASSLDLAFYSPLHF TRBJ1-6 15 NA NA TRBV11-2
TGTGCCAGTAGCCCAGGGGTTCGCATCACTGAAGCTTTCTTT CASSPGVRITEAFF TRBJ1-1 14 NA NA TRBV19
TGTGCCAGCAGTTCCCAGGACTATGGCTACACCTTC CASSSQDYGYTF TRBJ1-2 12 NA NA TRBV28
TGTGCCAGCAGGGAGACGATTGGGGAAAAACTGTTTTTT CASRETIGEKLFF TRBJ1-4 13 NA NA TRBV2
TGTGCCAGCAGCTTAGGACAGGGTCGCGGTCAGCCCCAGCATTTT CASSLGQGRGQPQHF TRBJ1-5 15 NA TRBD1 TRBV7-9
TGTGCCAGCAGCCTGGGACTAGCTGTAGATACGCAGTATTTT CASSLGLAVDTQYF TRBJ2-3 14 few TRBD2 TRBV7-3
TGTGCCATCAGTGGGATTCGACGGACGACAGGCACAGATACGCAGTATTTT CAISGIRRTTGTDTQYF TRBJ2-3 17 NA NA TRBV10-3
TGTGCCAGCAGCTTAGGGACAGCTATGAACACTGAAGCTTTCTTT CASSLGTAMNTEAFF TRBJ1-1 15 few TRBD1 TRBV7-3
TGCGCCAGCAGCCAAGTAGTAGCGGGGGGCCCCAGGGTTTCATACTTC CASSQVVAGGPRVSYF TRBJ2-4 16 NA TRBD2 TRBV4-1
TGTGCCAGCAGCTTATCACAGGGGGTATACTATGGCTACACCTTC CASSLSQGVYYGYTF TRBJ1-2 15 few TRBD1 TRBV7-9
TGTGCCAGCAGTGAGGAGGGGGCCACTGAAGCTTTCTTT CASSEEGATEAFF TRBJ1-1 13 NA TRBD1 TRBV2
TGTGCCTGGAGGGCGCCCTCCGGACAGGGGTCGATCTCCTCTAAAGAGACCCAGTACTTC CAWRAPSGQGSISSKETQYF TRBJ2-5 20 NA TRBD1 TRBV30
NA CASRLVASGSGNTIYF TRBJ1-3 16 NA NA TRBV12-2
TGTGCCAGCAGCTTGTCCGGGGGCACCGGGGAGCTGTTTTTT CASSLSGGTGELFF TRBJ2-2 14 NA NA TRBV7-2
TGTGCCAGCAGTTACTCTCAGGTCTCCTACGAGCAGTACTTC CASSYSQVSYEQYF TRBJ2-7 14 few NA TRBV6-2/TRBV6-3
TGTGCCAGCAGCTTATCCCACAGTTCTAAGAATGGCTACACCTTC CASSLSHSSKNGYTF TRBJ1-2 15 NA NA TRBV7-2
TGTGCCTGGAGTGTCACAGGGTGGAACAATGAGCAGTTCTTC CAWSVTGWNNEQFF TRBJ2-1 14 NA NA TRBV30
TGTGCCAGCAGCCAAGATTATAAAGAGAACTATGGCTACACCTTC CASSQDYKENYGYTF TRBJ1-2 15 few NA TRBV4-2
TGTGCCAGTAGTCGCCGGGGACAGGGGGCGGCCTACGAGCAGTACTTC CASSRRGQGAAYEQYF TRBJ2-7 16 NA TRBD1 TRBV19
TGTGCCAGCAGTTTCAGCAGGGACGAGCAGTACTTC CASSFSRDEQYF TRBJ2-7 12 NA NA TRBV12-3/TRBV12-4
TGTGCCAGTAGTATGGGACTAGCTTCCTACGAGCAGTACTTC CASSMGLASYEQYF TRBJ2-7 14 NA TRBD2 TRBV19
TGTGCCAGCAGCTTGTTGGGACAGGACTATAATTCACCCCTCCACTTT CASSLLGQDYNSPLHF TRBJ1-6 16 few TRBD1 TRBV5-4